Sequencing of this TCR beta chain was carried out in a study of shared clonotypes between healthy human individuals. TCRdb keeps only in-frame clones here, not all; method: immunoSEQ multiplex PCR. The table lists millions of clones, approximately 94% of them singletons, with 1.1% in the top ten. Germline V CDR1 and CDR2: MDHEN, SYDVKM. V lost 3 bases to trimming and J lost 0 bases, with 6 bases between them. CDR3 length: 14 amino acids. The naive CD8 population came from CD45RO-negative cells selected for CCR7, without terminally differentiated effector memory CD45RA+ cells. The clonotype originates from a man aged 18 to 30 in good health. V usage is TRBV28 and J usage is TRBJ1-5, with no clear D. The sequenced sample was naive CD8+ T cells sorted from blood. CDR3 in amino acids: CASSFVDSNQPQHF. CDR3 sequence (DNA): TGTGCCAGCAGTTTCGTGGATAGCAATCAGCCCCAGCATTTT. The entire variable domain, with the rest obtained from reference TRBV28 and TRBJ1-5, is as follows: DVKVTQSSRYLVKRTGEKVFLECVQDMDHENMFWYRQDPGLGLRLIYFSYDVKMKEKGDIPEGYSVSREKKERFSLILESASTNQTSMYLCASSFVDSNQPQHFGDGTRLSIL.